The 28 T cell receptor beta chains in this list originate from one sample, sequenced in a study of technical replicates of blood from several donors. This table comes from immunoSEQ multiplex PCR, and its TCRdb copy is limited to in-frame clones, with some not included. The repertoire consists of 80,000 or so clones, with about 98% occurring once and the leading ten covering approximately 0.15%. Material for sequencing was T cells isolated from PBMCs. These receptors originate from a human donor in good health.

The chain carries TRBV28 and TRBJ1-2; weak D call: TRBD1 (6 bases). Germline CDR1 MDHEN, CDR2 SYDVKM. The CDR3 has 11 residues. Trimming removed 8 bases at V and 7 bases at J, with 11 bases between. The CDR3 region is CASESGVGYTF. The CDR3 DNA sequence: TGTGCCAGCGAATCAGGGGTTGGCTACACCTTC.

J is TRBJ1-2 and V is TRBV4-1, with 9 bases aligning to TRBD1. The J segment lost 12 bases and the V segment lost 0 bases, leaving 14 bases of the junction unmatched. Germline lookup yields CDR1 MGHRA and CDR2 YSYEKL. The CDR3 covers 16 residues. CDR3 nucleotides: TGCGCCAGCAGCCAAGAATCGGAGTGGGACAGGGTTTTCGACACCTTC. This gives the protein CASSQESEWDRVFDTF.

CDR3 sequence reads: CASSYPGVYEQYF. Here the CDR3 DNA reads TGCGCCAGCAGCTATCCCGGGGTTTACGAGCAGTACTTC. The J gene is TRBJ2-5, the V gene TRBV5-1, with a tentative D call TRBD2 (5 bases). The assigned J gene may be wrong: the sequence end matches TRBJ2-7 better. The length of the CDR3 is 13 residues. CDR1 is SGHRS, CDR2 YFSETQ, per germline.

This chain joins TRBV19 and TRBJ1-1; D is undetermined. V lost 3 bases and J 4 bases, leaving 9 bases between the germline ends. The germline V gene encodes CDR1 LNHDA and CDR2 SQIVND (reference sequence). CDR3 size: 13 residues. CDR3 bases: TGTGCCAGTAGTATCGGAGTATTCACTGAAGCTTTCTTT. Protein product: CASSIGVFTEAFF.

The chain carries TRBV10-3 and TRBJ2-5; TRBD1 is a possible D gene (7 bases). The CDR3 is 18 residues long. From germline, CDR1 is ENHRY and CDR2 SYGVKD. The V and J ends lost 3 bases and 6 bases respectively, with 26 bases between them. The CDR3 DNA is TGTGCCATCAGTGACTCTCAGGGGGACTTTTTATCAACAAAGACCCAGTACTTC. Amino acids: CAISDSQGDFLSTKTQYF.

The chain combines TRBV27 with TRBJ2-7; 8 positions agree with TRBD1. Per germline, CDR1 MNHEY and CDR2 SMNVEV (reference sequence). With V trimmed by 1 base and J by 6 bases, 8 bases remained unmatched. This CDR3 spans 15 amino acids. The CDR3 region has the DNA TGTGCCAGCAGTTTATTTCCGACAGGGGCTGGCGAGCAGTACTTC. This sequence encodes CASSLFPTGAGEQYF.

The CDR3 protein is CASSLNVKVRELSEQYF. As DNA, the CDR3 is TGCGCCAGCAGCCTAAATGTAAAAGTGCGGGAGCTTAGCGAGCAGTACTTC. The genes are TRBV5-1 and TRBJ2-7; 7 positions agree with TRBD2. The ends lost 4 bases at V and 6 bases at J; junction bases unmatched: 19. CDR1 and CDR2 (germline): SGHRS, YFSETQ. The CDR3 contains 17 residues. The full variable domain, rest sourced from reference TRBV5-1 and TRBJ2-7, is KAGVTQTPRYLIKTRGQQVTLSCSPISGHRSVSWYQQTPGQGLQFLFEYFSETQRNKGNFPGRFSGRQFSNSRSEMNVSTLELGDSALYLCASSLNVKVRELSEQYFGPGTRLTVT.

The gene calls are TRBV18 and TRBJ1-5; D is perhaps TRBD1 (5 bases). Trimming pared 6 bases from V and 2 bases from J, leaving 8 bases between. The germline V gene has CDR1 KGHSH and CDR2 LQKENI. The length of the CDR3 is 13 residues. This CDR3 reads CASSTGGNQPQHF. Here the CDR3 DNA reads TGTGCCAGCTCCACGGGGGGCAATCAGCCCCAGCATTTT.

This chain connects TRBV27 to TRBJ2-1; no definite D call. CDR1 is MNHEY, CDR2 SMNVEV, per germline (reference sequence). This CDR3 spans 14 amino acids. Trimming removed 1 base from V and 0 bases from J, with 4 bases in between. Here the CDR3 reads CASSLFLSYNEQFF. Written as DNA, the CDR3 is TGTGCCAGCAGTTTATTTCTCTCCTACAATGAGCAGTTCTTC.

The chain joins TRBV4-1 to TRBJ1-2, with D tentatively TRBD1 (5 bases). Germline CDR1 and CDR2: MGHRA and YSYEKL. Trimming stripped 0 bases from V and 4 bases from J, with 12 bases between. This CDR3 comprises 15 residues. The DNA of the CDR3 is TGCGCCAGCAGCCAAGATCCGACAGTACCCTATGGCTACACCTTC. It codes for CASSQDPTVPYGYTF.

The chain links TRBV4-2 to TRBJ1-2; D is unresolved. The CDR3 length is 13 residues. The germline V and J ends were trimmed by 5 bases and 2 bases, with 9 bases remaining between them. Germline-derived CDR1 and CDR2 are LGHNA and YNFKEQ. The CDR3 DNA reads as TGTGCCAGCAGCGTAAGTAGCAACTATGGCTACACCTTC. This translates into CASSVSSNYGYTF.

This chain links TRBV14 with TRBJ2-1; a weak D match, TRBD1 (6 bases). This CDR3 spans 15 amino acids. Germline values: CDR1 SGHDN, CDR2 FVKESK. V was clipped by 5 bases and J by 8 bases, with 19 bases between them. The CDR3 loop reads CASSFGQLSIHEQFF. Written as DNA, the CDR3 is TGTGCCAGCAGCTTCGGACAGCTCTCCATCCATGAGCAGTTCTTC.

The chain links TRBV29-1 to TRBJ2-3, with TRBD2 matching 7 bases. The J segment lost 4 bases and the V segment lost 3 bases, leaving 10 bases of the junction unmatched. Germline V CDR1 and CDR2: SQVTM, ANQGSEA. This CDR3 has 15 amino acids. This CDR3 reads CSVEVGGSGSDTQYF. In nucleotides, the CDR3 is TGCAGCGTTGAGGTGGGCGGGAGTGGGTCAGATACGCAGTATTTT.

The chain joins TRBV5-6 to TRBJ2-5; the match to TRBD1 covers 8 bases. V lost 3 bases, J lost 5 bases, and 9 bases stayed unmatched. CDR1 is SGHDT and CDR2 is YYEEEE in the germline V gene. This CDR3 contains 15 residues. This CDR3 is CASSYVTGGGETQYF. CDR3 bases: TGTGCCAGCAGCTACGTAACAGGGGGTGGGGAGACCCAGTACTTC. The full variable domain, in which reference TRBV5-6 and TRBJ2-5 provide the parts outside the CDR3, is DAGVTQSPTHLIKTRGQQVTLRCSPKSGHDTVSWYQQALGQGPQFIFQYYEEEERQRGNFPDRFSGHQFPNYSSELNVNALLLGDSALYLCASSYVTGGGETQYFGPGTRLLVL.

CDR3 bases: TGCGCCAGCAGCCAAGTCCCTTGGGGGGGGGACAATGAGCAGTTCTTC. Protein product: CASSQVPWGGDNEQFF. The J gene is TRBJ2-1, the V gene TRBV4-1, with 7 bases that match TRBD2. This CDR3 has 16 amino acids. V gave up 1 base and J gave up 5 bases; unmatched junction bases: 8. Germline lookup yields CDR1 MGHRA and CDR2 YSYEKL.

CDR3 loop: CASSQLYTGYTEAFF. CDR3 DNA sequence: TGTGCCAGCAGCCAGTTATATACAGGCTACACTGAAGCTTTCTTT. The rearrangement links TRBV14 to TRBJ1-1, with D perhaps matching TRBD1 (5 bases). V lost 3 bases and J lost 3, with 14 bases in between. Germline values: CDR1 SGHDN, CDR2 FVKESK. The CDR3 consists of 15 residues.

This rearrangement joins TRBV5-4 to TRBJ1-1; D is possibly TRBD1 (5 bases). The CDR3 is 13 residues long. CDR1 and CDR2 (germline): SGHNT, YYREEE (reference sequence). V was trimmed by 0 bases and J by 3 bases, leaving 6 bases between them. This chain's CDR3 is CASSLGGDTEAFF. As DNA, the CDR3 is TGTGCCAGCAGCTTGGGGGGGGACACTGAAGCTTTCTTT.

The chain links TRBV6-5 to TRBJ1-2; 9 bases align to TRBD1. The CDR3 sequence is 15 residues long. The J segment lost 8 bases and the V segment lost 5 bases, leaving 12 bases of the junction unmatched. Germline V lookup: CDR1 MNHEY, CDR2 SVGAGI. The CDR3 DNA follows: TGTGCCAGCAGTAATAGGGACAGGACAGGGGTGGGCTACACCTTC. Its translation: CASSNRDRTGVGYTF.

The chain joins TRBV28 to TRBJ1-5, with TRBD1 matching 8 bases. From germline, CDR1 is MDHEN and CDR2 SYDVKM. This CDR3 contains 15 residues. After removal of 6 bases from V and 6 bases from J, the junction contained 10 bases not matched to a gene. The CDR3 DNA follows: TGTGCCAGCAGCTACGACAGGGGTGCTGTTCAGCCCCAGCATTTT. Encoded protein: CASSYDRGAVQPQHF.

CDR3 in DNA: TGCAGCGTAATCGAATCGAACAGGGGAGCCTACGAGCAGTACTTC. This sequence encodes CSVIESNRGAYEQYF. The gene calls are TRBV29-1 and TRBJ2-7; 7 nucleotides match TRBD1. The ends lost 6 bases at V and 2 bases at J; junction bases unmatched: 13. This CDR3 comprises 15 residues. Germline V gene lookup returns CDR1 SQVTM and CDR2 ANQGSEA.

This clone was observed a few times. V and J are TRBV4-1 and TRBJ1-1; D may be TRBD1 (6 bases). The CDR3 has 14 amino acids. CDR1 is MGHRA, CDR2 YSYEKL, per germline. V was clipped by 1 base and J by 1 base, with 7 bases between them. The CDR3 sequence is CASSQADRNTEAFF. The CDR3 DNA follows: TGCGCCAGCAGCCAAGCGGACAGGAACACTGAAGCTTTCTTT.

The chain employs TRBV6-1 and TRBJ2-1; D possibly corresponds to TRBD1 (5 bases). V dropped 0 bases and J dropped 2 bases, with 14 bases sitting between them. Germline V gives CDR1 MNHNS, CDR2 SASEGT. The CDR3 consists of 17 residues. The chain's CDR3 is CASSEAAFRVTYNEQFF. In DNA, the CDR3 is TGTGCCAGCAGTGAAGCGGCTTTCAGGGTTACCTACAATGAGCAGTTCTTC.

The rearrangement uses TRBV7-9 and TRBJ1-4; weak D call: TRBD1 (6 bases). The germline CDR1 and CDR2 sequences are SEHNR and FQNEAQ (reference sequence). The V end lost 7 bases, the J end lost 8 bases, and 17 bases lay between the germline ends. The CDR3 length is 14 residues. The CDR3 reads CASTTRGGPEKLFF. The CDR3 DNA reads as TGTGCCAGCACCACTCGGGGGGGGCCAGAAAAACTGTTTTTT.

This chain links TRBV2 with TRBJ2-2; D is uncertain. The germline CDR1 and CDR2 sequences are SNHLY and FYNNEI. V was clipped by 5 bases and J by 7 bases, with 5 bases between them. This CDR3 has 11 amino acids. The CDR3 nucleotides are TGTGCCAGCAGTAGCAACGGGGAGCTGTTTTTT. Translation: CASSSNGELFF.

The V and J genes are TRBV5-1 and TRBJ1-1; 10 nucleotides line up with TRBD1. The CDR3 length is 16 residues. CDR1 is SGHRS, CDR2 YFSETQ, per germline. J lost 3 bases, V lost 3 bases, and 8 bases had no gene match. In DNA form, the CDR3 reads TGCGCCAGCAGCTCCACCGGGACAGGGGTATACACTGAAGCTTTCTTT. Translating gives CASSSTGTGVYTEAFF.

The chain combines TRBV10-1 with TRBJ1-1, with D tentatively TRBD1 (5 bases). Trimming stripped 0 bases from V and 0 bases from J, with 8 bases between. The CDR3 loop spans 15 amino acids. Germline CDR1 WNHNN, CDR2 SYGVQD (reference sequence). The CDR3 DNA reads TGCGCCAGCAGTGAGTCGGGCAGGGTGAACACTGAAGCTTTCTTT. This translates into CASSESGRVNTEAFF.

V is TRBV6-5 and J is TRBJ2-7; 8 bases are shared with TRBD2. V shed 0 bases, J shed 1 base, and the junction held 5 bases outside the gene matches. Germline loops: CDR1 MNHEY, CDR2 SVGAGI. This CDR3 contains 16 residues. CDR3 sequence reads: CASSYSPGGYSYEQYF. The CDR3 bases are TGTGCCAGCAGTTACTCCCCGGGAGGGTATTCCTACGAGCAGTACTTC.

Written as DNA, the CDR3 is TGTGCCATCACGCGGCCCAACGGTGGCTACACCTTC. The encoded protein is CAITRPNGGYTF. The rearrangement links TRBV10-3 to TRBJ1-2, with no clear D. Germline CDR1 is ENHRY and CDR2 is SYGVKD. This CDR3 spans 12 amino acids. Trimming left V 7 bases short and J 7 bases short, with 13 bases between.